Given below is one TCR beta chain in context. The antigen remains unidentified. Germline loops: CDR1 SGHRS, CDR2 YFSETQ. The trim removed 3 bases at V and 0 bases at J, leaving 12 bases unmatched. The CDR3 extends over 20 amino acids. Tens of thousands of T cell genomes, or around 0.2 ug DNA, went into the sorted-subset replicate PCRs. Using immunoSEQ multiplex PCR, the repertoire was profiled, and TCRdb retains in-frame clones only, with some absent. The sample records 1 million to 1.3 million clones, about four fifths being singletons. The entry originates in a study of shared clonotypes between healthy human individuals. Study-level information: Plates per donor: three CD4 naive, three CD4 memory, two CD8 naive, one CD8 memory. General study findings and limits: Sampling involved blood alone; tissue repertoires likely differ.

This TCR was recovered from a man aged 18 to 30 in good health. Some clones in this sample may be carry-over from other donors' samples. Sequenced input: memory CD4+ T cells from PBMCs. Described subset: CD45RA-negative fraction. J is TRBJ2-1 and V is TRBV5-1; TRBD2 matches at 13 bases. In DNA, the CDR3 is TGCGCCAGCAGCTCCGCGGGACTAGCGGGAATATCGAGCTCCTACAATGAGCAGTTCTTC. The encoded protein is CASSSAGLAGISSSYNEQFF.